The entry that follows covers one T cell receptor (beta chain) sequence. Its antigen is unknown. Produced via immunoSEQ multiplex PCR; TCRdb's table is partial and in-frame only. The sample records roughly 76,000 clones, about 94% being singletons. V was clipped by 5 bases and J by 0 bases, with 15 bases between them. Per the germline V gene, CDR1 is SGHVS and CDR2 is FNYEAQ. This CDR3 comprises 16 residues. The record originates from a study of cytomegalovirus exposure and HLA in healthy donors. Study findings and constraints: Among TCR beta chains, those listed as cytomegalovirus-associated numbered about 150.

The TCR was taken from a man aged 18-30 years in good health and CMV-seropositive. Sequencing input: PBMCs. The chain uses TRBV7-6 and TRBJ2-3, with a possible D match to TRBD1 (5 bases). The CDR3 sequence is CASSPRALSSTDTQYF. CDR3 nucleotide sequence: TGTGCCAGCAGCCCCAGGGCACTATCAAGCACAGATACGCAGTATTTT.